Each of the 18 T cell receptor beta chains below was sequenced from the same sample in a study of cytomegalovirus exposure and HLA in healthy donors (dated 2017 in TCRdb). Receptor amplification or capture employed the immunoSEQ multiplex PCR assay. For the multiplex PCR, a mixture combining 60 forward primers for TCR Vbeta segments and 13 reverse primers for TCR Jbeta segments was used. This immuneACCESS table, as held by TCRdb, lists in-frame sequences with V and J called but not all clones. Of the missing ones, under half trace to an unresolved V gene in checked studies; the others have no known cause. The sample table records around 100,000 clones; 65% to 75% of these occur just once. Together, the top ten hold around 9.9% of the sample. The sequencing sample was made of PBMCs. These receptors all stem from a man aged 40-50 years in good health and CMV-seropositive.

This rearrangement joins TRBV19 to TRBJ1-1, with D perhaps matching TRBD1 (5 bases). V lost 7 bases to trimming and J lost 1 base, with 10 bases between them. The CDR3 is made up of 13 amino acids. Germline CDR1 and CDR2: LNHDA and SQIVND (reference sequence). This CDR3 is CASMRGGNTEAFF. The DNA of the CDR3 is TGTGCCAGTATGAGGGGAGGGAACACTGAAGCTTTCTTT. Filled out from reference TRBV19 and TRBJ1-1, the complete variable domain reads DGGITQSPKYLFRKEGQNVTLSCEQNLNHDAMYWYRQDPGQGLRLIYYSQIVNDFQKGDIAEGYSVSREKKESFPLTVTSAQKNPTAFYLCASMRGGNTEAFFGQGTRLTVV.

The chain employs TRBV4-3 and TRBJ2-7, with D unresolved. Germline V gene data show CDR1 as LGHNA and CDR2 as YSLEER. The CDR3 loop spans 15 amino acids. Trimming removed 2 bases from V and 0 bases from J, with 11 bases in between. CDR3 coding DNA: TGCGCCAGCAGCCAAATGTTTGAGCGCTCCTACGAGCAGTACTTC. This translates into CASSQMFERSYEQYF.

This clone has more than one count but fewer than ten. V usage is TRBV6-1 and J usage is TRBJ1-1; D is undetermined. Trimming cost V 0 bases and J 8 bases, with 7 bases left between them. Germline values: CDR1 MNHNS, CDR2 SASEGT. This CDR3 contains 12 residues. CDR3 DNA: TGTGCCAGCAGTGAAGCGCGCGGGGAAGCTTTCTTT. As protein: CASSEARGEAFF.

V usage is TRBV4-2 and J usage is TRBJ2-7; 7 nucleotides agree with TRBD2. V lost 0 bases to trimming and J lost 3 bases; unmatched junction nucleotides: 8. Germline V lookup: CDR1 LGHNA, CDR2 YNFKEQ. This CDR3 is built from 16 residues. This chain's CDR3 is CASSQDQAGKVYEQYF. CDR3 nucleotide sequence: TGTGCCAGCAGCCAAGATCAAGCGGGAAAAGTCTACGAGCAGTACTTC.

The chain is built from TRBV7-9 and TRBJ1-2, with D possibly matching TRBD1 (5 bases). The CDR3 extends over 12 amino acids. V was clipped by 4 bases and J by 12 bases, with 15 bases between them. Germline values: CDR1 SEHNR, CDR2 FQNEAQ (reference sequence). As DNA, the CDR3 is TGTGCCAGCAGCTCGACCAGGGTTGAGAACACCTTC. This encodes CASSSTRVENTF.

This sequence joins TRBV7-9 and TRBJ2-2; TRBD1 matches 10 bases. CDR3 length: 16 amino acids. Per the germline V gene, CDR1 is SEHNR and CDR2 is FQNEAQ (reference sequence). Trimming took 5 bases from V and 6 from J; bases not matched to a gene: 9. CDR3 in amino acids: CASSVAGTGDAGELFF. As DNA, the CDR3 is TGTGCCAGCAGCGTTGCCGGGACAGGGGACGCCGGGGAGCTGTTTTTT.

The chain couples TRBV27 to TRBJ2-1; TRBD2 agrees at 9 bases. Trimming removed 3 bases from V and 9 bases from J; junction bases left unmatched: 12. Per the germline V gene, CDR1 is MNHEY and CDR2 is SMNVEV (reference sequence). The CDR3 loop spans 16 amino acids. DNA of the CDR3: TGTGCCAGCAGTTTGGTAGCGGGAGCAACGGGAAGTGAGCAGTTCTTC. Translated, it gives CASSLVAGATGSEQFF.

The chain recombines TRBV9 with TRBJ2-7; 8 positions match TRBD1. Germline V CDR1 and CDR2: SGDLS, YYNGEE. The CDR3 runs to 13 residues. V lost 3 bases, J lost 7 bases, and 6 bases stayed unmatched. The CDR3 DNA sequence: TGTGCCAGCAGCGGCGGACAGGGCGGAGAGCAGTACTTC. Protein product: CASSGGQGGEQYF.

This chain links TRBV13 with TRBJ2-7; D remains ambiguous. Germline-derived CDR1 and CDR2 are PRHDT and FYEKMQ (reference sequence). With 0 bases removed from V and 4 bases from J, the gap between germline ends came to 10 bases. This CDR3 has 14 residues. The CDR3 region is CASSLGQSKYEQYV. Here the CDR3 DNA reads TGTGCCAGCAGCTTAGGACAGAGTAAGTACGAGCAGTACGTC.

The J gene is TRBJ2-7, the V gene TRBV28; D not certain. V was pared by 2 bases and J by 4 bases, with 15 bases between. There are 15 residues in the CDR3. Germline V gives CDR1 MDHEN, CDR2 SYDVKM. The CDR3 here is CASSLIGFSIYEQYF. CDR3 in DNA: TGTGCCAGCAGTTTAATCGGGTTCTCAATTTACGAGCAGTACTTC.

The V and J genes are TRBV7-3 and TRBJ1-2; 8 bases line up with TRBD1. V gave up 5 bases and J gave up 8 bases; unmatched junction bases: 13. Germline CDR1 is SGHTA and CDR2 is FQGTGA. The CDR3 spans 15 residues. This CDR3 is CASSPTRTGNTGYTF. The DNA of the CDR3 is TGTGCCAGCAGCCCGACTAGGACAGGGAATACGGGCTACACCTTC.

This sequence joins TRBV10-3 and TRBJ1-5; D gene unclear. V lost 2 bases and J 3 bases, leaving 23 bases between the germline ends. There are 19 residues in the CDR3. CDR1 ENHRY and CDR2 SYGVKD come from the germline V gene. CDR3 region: CAISEEASSASRLNQPQHF. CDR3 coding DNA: TGTGCCATCAGTGAGGAGGCCAGCTCTGCTTCCAGACTCAATCAGCCCCAGCATTTT.

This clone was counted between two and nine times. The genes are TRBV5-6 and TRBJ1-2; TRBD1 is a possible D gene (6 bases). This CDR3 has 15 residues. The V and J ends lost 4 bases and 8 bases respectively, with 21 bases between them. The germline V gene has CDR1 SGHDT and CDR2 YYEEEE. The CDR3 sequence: CASSRRGSTGRGYTF. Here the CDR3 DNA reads TGTGCCAGCAGCCGACGGGGCTCCACAGGGAGAGGCTACACCTTC.

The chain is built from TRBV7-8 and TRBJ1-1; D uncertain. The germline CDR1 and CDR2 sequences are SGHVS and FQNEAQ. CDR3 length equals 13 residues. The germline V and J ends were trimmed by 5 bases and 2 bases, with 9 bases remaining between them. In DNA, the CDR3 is TGTGCCAGCAGCGCGGGGATCAACACTGAAGCTTTCTTT. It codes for CASSAGINTEAFF. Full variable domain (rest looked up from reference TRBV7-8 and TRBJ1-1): GAGVSQSPRYKVAKRGQDVALRCDPISGHVSLFWYQQALGQGPEFLTYFQNEAQLDKSGLPSDRFFAERPEGSVSTLKIQRTQQEDSAVYLCASSAGINTEAFFGQGTRLTVV.

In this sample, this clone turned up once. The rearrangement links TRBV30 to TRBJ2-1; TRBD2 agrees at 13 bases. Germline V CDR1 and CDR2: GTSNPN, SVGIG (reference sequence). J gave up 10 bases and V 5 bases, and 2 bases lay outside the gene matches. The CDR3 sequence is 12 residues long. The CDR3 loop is CAWSLAGGEQFF. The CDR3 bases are TGTGCCTGGTCACTAGCGGGAGGGGAGCAGTTCTTC. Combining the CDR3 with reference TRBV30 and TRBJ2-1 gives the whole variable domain SQTIHQWPATLVQPVGSPLSLECTVEGTSNPNLYWYRQAAGRGLQLLFYSVGIGQISSEVPQNLSASRPQDRQFILSSKKLLLSDSGFYLCAWSLAGGEQFFGPGTRLTVL.

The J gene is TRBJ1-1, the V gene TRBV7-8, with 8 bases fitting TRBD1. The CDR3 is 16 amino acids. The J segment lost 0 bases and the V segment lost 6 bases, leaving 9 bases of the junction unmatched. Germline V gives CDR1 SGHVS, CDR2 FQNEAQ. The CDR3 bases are TGTGCCAGCAGGTCCGGGACAGGCGACATGAACACTGAAGCTTTCTTT. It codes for CASRSGTGDMNTEAFF.

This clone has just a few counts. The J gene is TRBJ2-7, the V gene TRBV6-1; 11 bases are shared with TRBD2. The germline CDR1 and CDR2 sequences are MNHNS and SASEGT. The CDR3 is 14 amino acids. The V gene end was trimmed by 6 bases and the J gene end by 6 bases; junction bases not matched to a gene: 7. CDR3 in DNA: TGTGCCAGCAGGATGACTAGCGGGGCTTTCGAGCAGTACGTC. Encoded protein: CASRMTSGAFEQYV.

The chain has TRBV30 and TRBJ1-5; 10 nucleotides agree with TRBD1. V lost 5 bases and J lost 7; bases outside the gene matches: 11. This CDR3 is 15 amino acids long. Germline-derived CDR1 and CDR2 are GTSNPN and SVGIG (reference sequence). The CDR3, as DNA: TGTGCCTGGGGATCCGGACAGGGGGAAGGCCAGCCCCAGCATTTT. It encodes CAWGSGQGEGQPQHF.